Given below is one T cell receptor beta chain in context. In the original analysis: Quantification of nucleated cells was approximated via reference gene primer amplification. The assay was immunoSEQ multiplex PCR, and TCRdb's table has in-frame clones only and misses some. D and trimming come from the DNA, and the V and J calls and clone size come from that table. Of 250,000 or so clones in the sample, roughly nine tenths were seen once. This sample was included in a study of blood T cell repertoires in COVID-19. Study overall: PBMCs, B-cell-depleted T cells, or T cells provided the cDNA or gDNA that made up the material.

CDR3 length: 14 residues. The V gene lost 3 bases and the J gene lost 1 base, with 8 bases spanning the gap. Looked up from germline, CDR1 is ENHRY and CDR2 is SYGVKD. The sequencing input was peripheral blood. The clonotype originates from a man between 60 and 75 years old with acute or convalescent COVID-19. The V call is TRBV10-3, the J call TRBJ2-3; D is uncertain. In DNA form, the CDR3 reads TGTGCCATCAGTGAAGTCGGAGGCACAGATACGCAGTATTTT. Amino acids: CAISEVGGTDTQYF.